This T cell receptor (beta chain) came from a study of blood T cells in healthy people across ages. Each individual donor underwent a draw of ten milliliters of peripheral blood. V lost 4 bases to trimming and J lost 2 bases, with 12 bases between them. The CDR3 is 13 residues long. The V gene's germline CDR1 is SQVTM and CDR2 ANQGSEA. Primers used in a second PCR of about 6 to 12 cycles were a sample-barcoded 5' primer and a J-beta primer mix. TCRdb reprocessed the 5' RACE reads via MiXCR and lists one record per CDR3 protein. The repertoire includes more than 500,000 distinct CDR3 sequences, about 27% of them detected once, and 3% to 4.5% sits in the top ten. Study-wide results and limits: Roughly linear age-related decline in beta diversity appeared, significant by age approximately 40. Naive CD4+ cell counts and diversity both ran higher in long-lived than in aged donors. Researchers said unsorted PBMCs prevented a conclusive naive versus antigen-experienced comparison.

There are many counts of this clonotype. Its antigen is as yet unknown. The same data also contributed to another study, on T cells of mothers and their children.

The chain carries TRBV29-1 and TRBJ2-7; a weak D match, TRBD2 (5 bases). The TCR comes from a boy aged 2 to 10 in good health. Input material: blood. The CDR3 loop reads CSVVAGEPYEQYF. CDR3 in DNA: TGCAGCGTTGTCGCCGGGGAGCCCTACGAGCAGTACTTC.